The 10 T cell receptor beta chains presented below share a single source sample, sequenced in a study of radiotherapy plus CTLA-4 blockade in lung cancer. Profiled with immunoSEQ multiplex PCR; TCRdb holds only in-frame clones, not every one. The sample includes around 31,000 clones, 70% to 80% of them seen just once. The sequencing used peripheral blood, collected from a patient treated with radiotherapy plus ipilimumab. The source is a human donor with non-small cell lung cancer who had stable disease on radiotherapy plus ipilimumab.

The V gene is TRBV4-2, the J gene TRBJ1-4; D is unresolved. Trimming took 4 bases from V and 4 from J, leaving 10 bases between them. Germline CDR1 and CDR2: LGHNA and YNFKEQ. The CDR3 is made up of 14 amino acids. CDR3 nucleotide sequence: TGTGCCAGCAGCCCCGGCAGGCTTAATGAAAAACTGTTTTTT. Translating gives CASSPGRLNEKLFF.

This sequence joins TRBV27 and TRBJ2-1; the match to TRBD1 covers 9 bases. Germline V gene data show CDR1 as MNHEY and CDR2 as SMNVEV (reference sequence). This CDR3 has 12 residues. The junction had 5 bases not matched to a gene; V was cut back by 2 bases and J by 15 bases. CDR3 loop: CASSLGGQGLFF. The CDR3 region has the DNA TGTGCCAGCAGTTTAGGGGGACAGGGCCTGTTCTTC.

V and J are TRBV4-3 and TRBJ1-1; maybe TRBD1 (5 bases). V was cut by 5 bases and J by 0 bases, with 13 bases left in between. This CDR3 has 15 residues. CDR1 and CDR2 from the germline V gene are LGHNA and YSLEER. In DNA, the CDR3 is TGCGCCAGCAGCTCCGGTATGGGACTGAACACTGAAGCTTTCTTT. Translating gives CASSSGMGLNTEAFF.

CDR3 sequence: CASSLGTSIEAFF. The CDR3 bases are TGCGCCAGCAGCTTGGGGACAAGCATTGAAGCTTTCTTT. The chain joins TRBV5-1 to TRBJ1-1; TRBD1 might be the D (5 bases). This CDR3 is built from 13 residues. The germline V gene encodes CDR1 SGHRS and CDR2 YFSETQ. V was clipped by 0 bases and J by 7 bases, with 10 bases between them.

This chain links TRBV7-9 with TRBJ1-2, with D tentatively TRBD1 (6 bases). V lost 5 bases, J lost 8 bases, and 21 bases lay in between. The germline CDR1 and CDR2 sequences are SEHNR and FQNEAQ (reference sequence). There are 15 residues in the CDR3. The CDR3, as DNA: TGTGCCAGCAGCCCCCCACAGGGTGTATCGCGGGGCTACACCTTC. It translates to CASSPPQGVSRGYTF.

J is TRBJ1-1 and V is TRBV5-4, with D possibly matching TRBD1 (6 bases). Trimming removed 2 bases at V and 6 bases at J, with 11 bases between. This CDR3 is built from 13 residues. Per germline, CDR1 SGHNT and CDR2 YYREEE (reference sequence). CDR3 coding DNA: TGTGCCAGCAGCTTAGGACAGATCGCTGAAGCTTTCTTT. Translated, it gives CASSLGQIAEAFF.

The chain is built from TRBV19 and TRBJ2-3; D perhaps matches TRBD2 (6 bases). Germline lookup yields CDR1 LNHDA and CDR2 SQIVND (reference sequence). Trimming removed 7 bases at V and 2 bases at J, with 19 bases between. This CDR3 contains 16 residues. The CDR3 region is CASTSEEGIYTDTQYF. The CDR3 bases are TGTGCCAGTACATCCGAGGAGGGCATTTACACAGATACGCAGTATTTT.

With respect to this clone: One end of the junction varies from germline; a read error may be responsible. In the same sample, other DNA sequences code for this CDR3. The rearrangement links TRBV7-2 to TRBJ1-2, with D possibly matching TRBD1 (6 bases). Germline V gives CDR1 SGHTA, CDR2 FQGNSA. The CDR3 totals 14 residues. In DNA form, the CDR3 reads TGTGCCAGCAGTTTTAGTAGGGGGAACTATGGCTACACCTTT. Translating it yields CASSFSRGNYGYTF.

The chain carries TRBV7-2 and TRBJ2-1; 7 nucleotides match TRBD1. V shed 1 base and J 7 bases; nucleotides not matched to a gene: 1. The germline V gene has CDR1 SGHTA and CDR2 FQGNSA. The CDR3 contains 13 residues. CDR3 amino acids: CASSLDRGNEQFF. CDR3 nucleotide sequence: TGTGCCAGCAGCTTAGACAGGGGTAATGAGCAGTTCTTC.

This sequence joins TRBV6-1 and TRBJ2-1; 7 nucleotides match TRBD1. CDR1 and CDR2 (germline): MNHNS, SASEGT. V lost 6 bases and J lost 4; bases outside the gene matches: 3. CDR3 length equals 13 residues. The DNA of the CDR3 is TGTGCCAGCAGCCGGGACAGTTACAATGAGCAGTTCTTC. This translates into CASSRDSYNEQFF.